These T cell receptor beta chains were read from a single sample in a study of blood T cell repertoires in COVID-19. Clones were read by immunoSEQ multiplex PCR, and TCRdb kept only the in-frame ones, dropping some. The sample lists 65,000 to 80,000 clones, about 89% seen once, with 8.3% in the top ten. Sequenced sample: peripheral blood. These receptors originate from a man in his fifties or sixties with active COVID-19. CDR3s include the opening cysteine and the closing phenylalanine or tryptophan. D genes are given only for firm matches. Rows may omit the clone size; those that give it use once, few, many or a size class.

j_call d_call clone_size v_call cdr3_nt cdr3_aa
TRBJ2-5 NA NA TRBV28 TGTGCCAGCACCCGTGGGGGGGCGGGGGAGACCCAGTACTTC CASTRGGAGETQYF
TRBJ2-3 TRBD2 NA TRBV4-2 TGTGCCAGCAGCCTCCTAGCGGGAGGTGGAGATACGCAGTATTTT CASSLLAGGGDTQYF
TRBJ1-5 TRBD1 NA TRBV28 TGTGCCAGCAGTTTAGAGGGACAGGGACTCAATCAGCCCCAGCATTTT CASSLEGQGLNQPQHF
TRBJ2-5 NA NA TRBV10-2 TGCGCCAGCAGTGAGTTTTGGGGCCGGGAGACCCAGTACTTC CASSEFWGRETQYF
TRBJ2-1 TRBD1 NA TRBV6-2/TRBV6-3 TGTGCCAGCAGTGATGCCCGACAGGGATTTAACAATGAGCAGTTCTTC CASSDARQGFNNEQFF
TRBJ2-7 NA NA TRBV9 TGTGCCAGCAGCGTAGAACAGGGAGCCTACGAGCAGTACTTC CASSVEQGAYEQYF
TRBJ1-1 NA NA TRBV6-2/TRBV6-3 TGTGCCAGCAGCCCCGTTGAGGCGCCCCGGGAAGCTTTCTTT CASSPVEAPREAFF
TRBJ1-1 TRBD1 NA TRBV7-3 TGTGCCAGCAGCTTAGACAGGGCCACTGAAGCTTTCTTT CASSLDRATEAFF
TRBJ1-4 TRBD1 NA TRBV5-4 TGTGCCAGCAGCGAACGACAGGGGTCTAATGAAAAACTGTTTTTT CASSERQGSNEKLFF
TRBJ2-7 TRBD2 once TRBV2 TGTGCCAGCAATGCACTTGGGACTAGTGGCTACGAGCAGTACTTC CASNALGTSGYEQYF
TRBJ2-4 NA NA TRBV30 TGTGCCTGGAGTGTAAGAGGATTAAACATTCAGTACTTC CAWSVRGLNIQYF
TRBJ1-1 NA NA TRBV30 TGTGCCTGGAGTCCTCGAGGAGGCATGAACACTGAAGCTTTCTTT CAWSPRGGMNTEAFF
TRBJ1-4 TRBD1 NA TRBV12-3/TRBV12-4 TGTGCCAGCTATGGACAGGGAGGCGAAAAACTGTTTTTT CASYGQGGEKLFF
TRBJ2-7 NA NA TRBV27 TGTGCCAGCAGTTTATCACAGGGCTGGGAGCAGTACTTC CASSLSQGWEQYF
TRBJ1-2 NA NA TRBV6-6 TGTGCCAGCAGCCCTGACAGGCTCTATGGCTACACCTTC CASSPDRLYGYTF
TRBJ2-7 NA NA TRBV14 TGTGCCAGCAGCCGGGAAAGGGGTCTCGAGCAGTACTTC CASSRERGLEQYF
TRBJ2-3 TRBD2 once TRBV7-2 TGTGCCAGCGGCGGGGAGGGGATAAGCACAGATACGCAGTATTTT CASGGEGISTDTQYF
TRBJ1-2 NA NA TRBV28 TGTGCCAGCGGCCCTAGACAGAACTATGGCTACACCTTC CASGPRQNYGYTF
TRBJ2-5 NA few TRBV18 TGTGCCAGCTCAATCGACCAGGTCCCTAAAGAGACCCAGTACTTC CASSIDQVPKETQYF
TRBJ2-7 TRBD2 few TRBV4-2 TGTGCCAGCAGCCAACAAACTAGCGTCTCCTACGAGCAGTACTTC CASSQQTSVSYEQYF
TRBJ1-2 TRBD1 NA TRBV5-4 TGTGCCAGCAGCTTGGTAGGGGGCAGGGTTGGTGGCTACACCTTC CASSLVGGRVGGYTF
TRBJ2-1 TRBD1 few TRBV7-3 TGTGCCAGCAGCATCGGACAGGGTGACAATGAGCAGTTCTTC CASSIGQGDNEQFF
TRBJ1-6 NA NA TRBV15 TGTGCCACCAGCAGAGCCATCGGGGAAAATTCACCCCTCCACTTT CATSRAIGENSPLHF
TRBJ2-2 TRBD2 NA TRBV14 TGTGCCAGCAGCCGCGGGACTACTAACACCGGGGAGCTGTTTTTT CASSRGTTNTGELFF
TRBJ2-7 TRBD1 NA TRBV7-6 TGTGCCAGCGGTCAGGGGGACAGGGGTTACGAGCAGTACTTC CASGQGDRGYEQYF